Listed below are T cell receptor beta chains from one sample, sequenced in a study of OX40 agonist ivuxolimab in advanced cancers. The repertoire was sequenced with immunoSEQ multiplex PCR; TCRdb's copy has only in-frame clones and lacks some. The table has fewer than 45,000 clones, roughly 90% seen once. The input for sequencing was CD4+ or CD8+ T cells sorted from blood, taken in a trial of the OX40 agonist ivuxolimab. The receptors derive from an adult with an advanced solid tumor such as melanoma, head and neck, liver or kidney cancer. CDR3s include the opening cysteine and the closing phenylalanine or tryptophan. A D gene is named only where the DNA matches it firmly. Some rows have no size entry. The others give once, few or many, or a class for an expanded clone.

CDR3 DNA	CDR3 protein	D gene	clone size	V gene	J gene
TGTGCCAGCAGCTTAACGGCGGGGAGGTGGACCGGGGAGCTGTTTTTT	CASSLTAGRWTGELFF	-	-	TRBV11-2	TRBJ2-2
TGTGCCAGCAGCACAAGTCCCGGGACTAGCGCGAGCACAGATACGCAGTATTTT	CASSTSPGTSASTDTQYF	TRBD2	-	TRBV9	TRBJ2-3
TGCAGCGTTGAATTTAGGGACAGGGGCGACTACGAGCAGTACTTC	CSVEFRDRGDYEQYF	TRBD1	-	TRBV29-1	TRBJ2-7
TGCGCCAGCAGCTCTAAAACACAGGGGGAAAATTCACCCCTCCACTTT	CASSSKTQGENSPLHF	TRBD1	once	TRBV5-1	TRBJ1-6
TGTGCCAGCAGCTTAGGCCCCACAGGGTATAGCAATCAGCCCCAGCATTTT	CASSLGPTGYSNQPQHF	-	few	TRBV7-9	TRBJ1-5
TGTGCCAGCAGTGACAGGGGGCCAACTGGGGCCAACGTCCTGACTTTC	CASSDRGPTGANVLTF	TRBD1	-	TRBV6-1	TRBJ2-6
TGTGCCAGTAGTGGACCGGGGACCGGGATGAACACTGAAGCTTTCTTT	CASSGPGTGMNTEAFF	-	-	TRBV19	TRBJ1-1
TGTGCCAGCAGCCTCCTCTCCCGAGGGGGACCCTACGAGCAGTACTTC	CASSLLSRGGPYEQYF	-	once	TRBV7-9	TRBJ2-7
TGTGCCAGCAGCTTACCGGGACAGGGGTGGGAGCAGTTCTTC	CASSLPGQGWEQFF	TRBD1	-	TRBV13	TRBJ2-1
TGTGCCAGCAGGATGACTAGCGGGAGGACCGACGAGCAGTACTTC	CASRMTSGRTDEQYF	TRBD2	once	TRBV9	TRBJ2-7
TGTGCCAGCAGCTTGCTGGGGACCTTCTATGGCTACACCTTC	CASSLLGTFYGYTF	-	-	TRBV5-6	TRBJ1-2
TGTGCCAGCATCGATGCCACAAGGGGGCGGCCCCCTGGAGCAACTAATGAAAAACTGTTTTTT	CASIDATRGRPPGATNEKLFF	TRBD1	-	TRBV27	TRBJ1-4
TGTGCCAGTAGTTGGGGCGCACATAGCAATCAGCCCCAGCATTTT	CASSWGAHSNQPQHF	-	-	TRBV19	TRBJ1-5
TGCGCCAGCAGCTTCAGTGGCCCTTTAAACGAGCAGTACTTC	CASSFSGPLNEQYF	-	once	TRBV5-1	TRBJ2-7
TGTGCCAGCAGCCCTCCGATGGCTAACTATGGCTACACCTTC	CASSPPMANYGYTF	-	few	TRBV7-9	TRBJ1-2
TGTGCCATCAGTGACCCGACAGGGCCGATTGCAACTAATGAAAAACTGTTTTTT	CAISDPTGPIATNEKLFF	TRBD1	-	TRBV10-3	TRBJ1-4
TGTGCCTGGGGGAGGGGTACAGGGTCGGTAGATACGCAGTATTTT	CAWGRGTGSVDTQYF	-	-	TRBV30	TRBJ2-3
TGTGCCAGCAGCCGGGACGGGCTCTTAGGCACTGAAGCTTTCTTT	CASSRDGLLGTEAFF	-	-	TRBV27	TRBJ1-1
TGTGCCAGCAGCTTAGTGCTAAAAGAGACCCAGTACTTC	CASSLVLKETQYF	-	-	TRBV11-1	TRBJ2-5
TGTGCCAGCAGTGATACTGGGACAGGGGGAAACACTGAAGCTTTCTTT	CASSDTGTGGNTEAFF	TRBD1	-	TRBV6-4	TRBJ1-1
TGTGCCACCAGTCCGAGCGGGGGACACACAGATACGCAGTATTTT	CATSPSGGHTDTQYF	TRBD2	-	TRBV15	TRBJ2-3
TGTGCCAGCAGTTACTCGGGCAGGGGGCAACCTTCACCCCTCCACTTT	CASSYSGRGQPSPLHF	TRBD1	-	TRBV6-5	TRBJ1-6
TGCGCCAGCAGCTTGAGTAGGGCTAGCGGCCAAGAGACCCAGTACTTC	CASSLSRASGQETQYF	TRBD2	-	TRBV5-1	TRBJ2-5
TGTGCCAGCAGCTTATTATATTGGGGGAGCCTATCAGAGACCCAGTACTTC	CASSLLYWGSLSETQYF	-	-	TRBV7-2	TRBJ2-5
TGTGCCTGCCCTGGCAGTGGGGGGGGCACTGAAGCTTTCTTT	CACPGSGGGTEAFF	-	few	TRBV30	TRBJ1-1
TGTGCCAGTAGCCACGACTACTATGGCTACACCTTC	CASSHDYYGYTF	-	-	TRBV19	TRBJ1-2
TGTGCCACTAGGGGGTACTATGGCTACACCTTC	CATRGYYGYTF	-	once	TRBV5-4	TRBJ1-2
TGTGCCAGTAGTATTCGGGACACAAATCAGCCCCAGCATTTT	CASSIRDTNQPQHF	-	-	TRBV19	TRBJ1-5
TGTGCCAGCAGTGAGGGGCGGGGGGACCGCACAGATACGCAGTATTTT	CASSEGRGDRTDTQYF	TRBD2	-	TRBV6-1	TRBJ2-3
TGTGCCACCAGCATAGGGGAGGGCGGCTACACCTTC	CATSIGEGGYTF	-	-	TRBV15	TRBJ1-2
TGTGCCAGCAGCCTCCGGCGACAGTTGAACACTGAAGCTTTCTTT	CASSLRRQLNTEAFF	-	-	TRBV27	TRBJ1-1
TGTGCCAGCAGTCCCCGCACAGGGCCCTACGAGCAGTACTTC	CASSPRTGPYEQYF	-	few	TRBV27	TRBJ2-7
TGTGCCATCAGGAAGGAGGACACTAACTATGGCTACACCTTC	CAIRKEDTNYGYTF	-	-	TRBV10-3	TRBJ1-2
TGCGCCAGCAGCCTCACAGGGGCGGGAGAGACCCAGTACTTC	CASSLTGAGETQYF	TRBD1	once	TRBV4-1	TRBJ2-5
TGTGCCAGCTTCCCAGGGACGGGGTCGGAGACCCAGTACTTC	CASFPGTGSETQYF	-	-	TRBV2	TRBJ2-5
TGTGCCAGCAAAGTGGCATCGAACACTGAAGCTTTCTTT	CASKVASNTEAFF	-	few	TRBV6-5	TRBJ1-1
TGTGCCAGCAGCACCGCCACAGGGGGGTTCGACGAGCAGTACTTC	CASSTATGGFDEQYF	TRBD1	-	TRBV9	TRBJ2-7
TGTGCCAGCCCGCGGTTTGGGGCTGGAAACACCATATATTTT	CASPRFGAGNTIYF	-	once	TRBV2	TRBJ1-3
TGTGCCAGCAGCCCTGGGACAGGGGGTGGATACGAGCAGTACTTC	CASSPGTGGGYEQYF	TRBD1	-	TRBV9	TRBJ2-7
TGTGCCAGCAGCGAGGGCAATGAGCAGTTCTTC	CASSEGNEQFF	-	-	TRBV7-6	TRBJ2-1